These 7 T cell receptor beta chains share one sample of origin, sequenced in a study of PD-1 blockade in classical Hodgkin lymphoma. TCRdb keeps only in-frame clones here, not all; method: immunoSEQ multiplex PCR. The sample includes roughly 90,000 clones, 81% of them seen just once. Every patient had relapsed following autologous stem cell transplantation, and cohorts differed in brentuximab vedotin exposure. Sample: peripheral blood mononuclear cells (PBMCs), taken before the second cycle of nivolumab. The source is a human donor with classical Hodgkin lymphoma.

The V call is TRBV19, the J call TRBJ1-5; D is possibly TRBD1 (6 bases). The CDR3 is made up of 16 amino acids. Germline lookup yields CDR1 LNHDA and CDR2 SQIVND (reference sequence). V was cut by 6 bases and J by 1 base, with 16 bases left in between. The CDR3 reads CASRPRAGASNQPQHF. CDR3 nucleotides: TGTGCCAGTAGACCACGGGCAGGGGCAAGCAATCAGCCCCAGCATTTT.

This clone appeared a single time. The chain combines TRBV10-3 with TRBJ1-1; the match to TRBD1 covers 11 bases. V shed 5 bases and J 1 base; nucleotides not matched to a gene: 9. This CDR3 region has 17 residues. Germline assignment: CDR1 ENHRY and CDR2 SYGVKD. The DNA of the CDR3 is TGTGCCATCAGTCCTAGGGAGGGACAGGGGGGGAACACTGAAGCTTTCTTT. Protein sequence: CAISPREGQGGNTEAFF.

This sequence joins TRBV27 and TRBJ2-2, with TRBD2 identical over 11 bases. Trimming removed 1 base from V and 0 bases from J; junction bases left unmatched: 4. CDR3 length: 18 residues. Germline CDR1 reads MNHEY; CDR2 reads SMNVEV (reference sequence). The CDR3 DNA sequence: TGTGCCAGCAGTTTATTTGGGGGACTAGCGGCGAACACCGGGGAGCTGTTTTTT. Translating it yields CASSLFGGLAANTGELFF.

This clone was picked up a small number of times. The CDR3 is CASSQTGAVANVLTF. CDR3 sequence (DNA): TGTGCCAGCAGCCAAACAGGGGCTGTGGCCAACGTCCTGACTTTC. The V gene is TRBV7-2, the J gene TRBJ2-6; TRBD1 matches 7 bases. CDR3 length equals 15 residues. Germline V lookup: CDR1 SGHTA, CDR2 FQGNSA. With V trimmed by 5 bases and J by 6 bases, 7 bases remained unmatched.

This clone was seen only once. V and J are TRBV10-3 and TRBJ2-7, with a possible D match to TRBD2 (6 bases). Deletions cut 4 bases from V and 6 bases from J, with 10 bases between. The germline V gene has CDR1 ENHRY and CDR2 SYGVKD. The CDR3 runs 12 residues. The CDR3 protein is CAISAERAEQYF. The CDR3 DNA follows: TGTGCCATCAGTGCAGAGCGGGCCGAGCAGTACTTC.

This clone occurred once. Sequence at one end of the junction differs from germline and may be a read error. Other DNA sequences within the sample encode an identical CDR3. This sequence joins TRBV5-6 and TRBJ2-3, with D unresolved. This CDR3 spans 14 amino acids. The V gene's germline CDR1 is SGHDT and CDR2 YYEEEE. The CDR3 coding sequence is TGTGCCAGCAGCTTGGGAGCCCGCACAGATACGCAATATTTT. Its translation is CASSLGARTDTQYF.

The genes are TRBV21-1 and TRBJ2-2; TRBD2 was called by the table and not checked on the DNA. TRBV21-1 is a listed pseudogene. CDR3 length: 17 residues. In DNA, the CDR3 is TGTGCCAGCAGCAAGAAGACTAGCGGGAGATCGACTGGGGAGCTGTTTTTT. Its translation is CASSKKTSGRSTGELFF.